These 26 T cell receptor beta chains came from one sample sequenced in a study of cytomegalovirus exposure and HLA in healthy donors. The PCR had 60 Vbeta and 13 Jbeta primers. Generated by immunoSEQ multiplex PCR, the TCRdb table keeps only in-frame clones and is missing some. Of under 150,000 clones listed, more than 70% are singletons. Material: PBMCs. The receptors come from a male donor in good health and CMV-seronegative.

V and J are TRBV6-6 and TRBJ1-1; D remains unclear. V lost 2 bases to trimming and J lost 5 bases, with 6 bases between them. The CDR3 loop spans 12 amino acids. Germline V gene data show CDR1 as MNHNY and CDR2 as SVGAGI (reference sequence). The CDR3 sequence is CASSYGQTEAFF. The CDR3 region has the DNA TGTGCCAGCAGTTACGGGCAGACTGAAGCTTTCTTT.

The chain employs TRBV10-2 and TRBJ2-7, with 7 nucleotides matching TRBD1. V trimming: 2 bases; J trimming: 0 bases; junction bases outside the gene matches: 7. The germline CDR1 and CDR2 sequences are WSHSY and SAAADI. The CDR3 sequence is 16 residues long. For the CDR3, the DNA is TGCGCCAGCAGTGAGCTCGGGACAGTGATCTCCTACGAGCAGTACTTC. Translating gives CASSELGTVISYEQYF.

The chain carries TRBV7-2 and TRBJ2-1; D is uncertain. Looked up from germline, CDR1 is SGHTA and CDR2 is FQGNSA. The CDR3 sequence is 12 residues long. Trimming cost V 5 bases and J 3 bases, with 5 bases left between them. The CDR3 bases are TGTGCCAGCAGCCCCGGCTACAATGAGCAGTTCTTC. Its protein is CASSPGYNEQFF.

The CDR3 sequence is CASSPQIGRYEQYF. The CDR3 bases are TGTGCCAGCAGCCCCCAAATAGGGAGATACGAGCAGTACTTC. The chain uses TRBV11-2 and TRBJ2-7; tentatively, D is TRBD2 (5 bases). Germline assignment: CDR1 SGHAT and CDR2 FQNNGV. This CDR3 is 14 amino acids long. V gave up 5 bases and J gave up 4 bases, with 15 bases separating them.

The CDR3 coding sequence is TGTGCCAGCAGTACGACAGGGAACCTTAAGACCCAGTACTTC. Amino acid sequence: CASSTTGNLKTQYF. The rearrangement uses TRBV5-5 and TRBJ2-5, with TRBD1 matching over 7 bases. The ends lost 5 bases at V and 6 bases at J; junction bases unmatched: 10. This CDR3 spans 14 amino acids. CDR1 is SGHKS, CDR2 YYEKEE, per germline (reference sequence).

This chain joins TRBV19 and TRBJ1-3; no clear D gene. The V end was cut by 7 bases, the J end by 1 base, with 14 bases between. This CDR3 comprises 15 residues. Germline values: CDR1 LNHDA, CDR2 SQIVND (reference sequence). DNA for the CDR3: TGTGCCAGTAAAAGTACGAGATCGTCTGGAAACACCATATATTTT. It yields the protein CASKSTRSSGNTIYF.

The chain carries TRBV5-4 and TRBJ2-7; D is possibly TRBD1 (5 bases). The CDR3 spans 16 residues. CDR1 SGHNT and CDR2 YYREEE come from the germline V gene (reference sequence). V was pared by 4 bases and J by 2 bases, with 19 bases between. CDR3 nucleotide sequence: TGTGCCAGCAGCCCGGGCTACACAGGCCAAGCCTACGAGCAGTACTTC. This codes for CASSPGYTGQAYEQYF.

This chain joins TRBV2 and TRBJ1-5; D unresolved. The CDR3 contains 14 residues. V was clipped by 3 bases and J by 6 bases, with 12 bases between them. In germline, CDR1 is SNHLY, CDR2 FYNNEI. CDR3 nucleotide sequence: TGTGCCAGCAGTGAGGCGGCGGTTAGTCAGCCCCAGCATTTT. Translating it yields CASSEAAVSQPQHF.

This rearrangement joins TRBV28 to TRBJ2-3; D possibly corresponds to TRBD2 (6 bases). Between the trimmed V and J ends, which lost 3 bases and 5 bases, there was a span of 6 bases. This CDR3 is 12 amino acids long. CDR1 and CDR2 from the germline V gene are MDHEN and SYDVKM. Here the CDR3 DNA reads TGTGCCAGCAGTTTCGGGGGAGATACGCAGTATTTT. It yields the protein CASSFGGDTQYF.

In DNA, the CDR3 is TGTGCCAGCAGTGATAGGAGGGGCTCCCAGCCCCAGCATTTT. Its protein is CASSDRRGSQPQHF. This rearrangement joins TRBV2 to TRBJ1-5; tentative D call: TRBD1 (5 bases). Per the germline V gene, CDR1 is SNHLY and CDR2 is FYNNEI. The CDR3 is 14 amino acids. V was shortened by 3 bases and J by 7 bases, with 13 bases between the two germline ends.

This clone was picked up a small number of times. The chain recombines TRBV7-6 with TRBJ1-4; D is uncertain. Between the trimmed V and J ends, which lost 1 base and 4 bases, there was a span of 10 bases. This CDR3 comprises 15 residues. Germline CDR1 is SGHVS and CDR2 is FNYEAQ. This CDR3 reads CASSLDAGLNEKLFF. The CDR3 DNA is TGTGCCAGCAGCTTAGATGCAGGTCTTAATGAAAAACTGTTTTTT.

The rearrangement links TRBV5-4 to TRBJ2-5; 9 bases are a match to TRBD2. The CDR3 consists of 16 residues. Germline lookup yields CDR1 SGHNT and CDR2 YYREEE (reference sequence). The V segment lost 3 bases and the J segment 0 bases; nucleotides outside the gene matches: 6. The CDR3 DNA follows: TGTGCCAGCAGCTCCCAGAGCGGGGGGTACCAAGAGACCCAGTACTTC. It translates to CASSSQSGGYQETQYF.

J is TRBJ1-4 and V is TRBV27, with D tentatively TRBD1 (6 bases). Per germline, CDR1 MNHEY and CDR2 SMNVEV (reference sequence). Trimming removed 4 bases at V and 6 bases at J, with 15 bases between. This CDR3 spans 15 amino acids. CDR3 coding DNA: TGTGCCAGCAGTTCGACAGGACAAAGCTATGAAAAACTGTTTTTT. Residues: CASSSTGQSYEKLFF.

This sequence joins TRBV4-2 and TRBJ2-5; 9 nucleotides agree with TRBD2. V dropped 0 bases and J dropped 5; count of bases not matched to a gene: 16. The germline V gene encodes CDR1 LGHNA and CDR2 YNFKEQ. The length of the CDR3 is 19 residues. The CDR3 spells CASSQDRGGGARGGETQYF. DNA for the CDR3: TGTGCCAGCAGCCAAGATAGGGGCGGGGGGGCCAGGGGTGGGGAGACCCAGTACTTC.

The chain uses TRBV9 and TRBJ2-7; D uncertain. CDR1 and CDR2 (germline): SGDLS, YYNGEE. Trimming took 0 bases from V and 3 from J, leaving 10 bases between them. The CDR3 length is 14 residues. In DNA, the CDR3 is TGTGCCAGCAGCGTAGGGCAGGCGAGCTACGAGCAGTACTTC. Translating it yields CASSVGQASYEQYF.

The table lists this clone with a few counts. The genes are TRBV7-3 and TRBJ2-1; 14 nucleotides agree with TRBD2. V dropped 0 bases and J dropped 12; count of bases not matched to a gene: 7. The CDR3 is 16 residues long. The germline V gene encodes CDR1 SGHTA and CDR2 FQGTGA. CDR3 sequence (DNA): TGTGCCAGCAGCTTAACGGGACTAGCGGGGGCCTTTGTGCAGTTCTTC. This gives the protein CASSLTGLAGAFVQFF.

This clone was counted only a few times. CDR3 loop: CASRGGRSEKLFF. Here the CDR3 DNA reads TGTGCCAGCAGGGGGGGACGTTCTGAAAAACTGTTTTTT. The V call is TRBV6-6, the J call TRBJ1-4; TRBD1 is a possible D gene (5 bases). The CDR3 runs to 13 residues. The V end lost 6 bases, the J end lost 7 bases, and 12 bases lay between the germline ends. Germline CDR1 is MNHNY and CDR2 is SVGAGI (reference sequence).

The gene calls are TRBV19 and TRBJ2-7; 7 bases map to TRBD1. The germline V gene encodes CDR1 LNHDA and CDR2 SQIVND (reference sequence). V was clipped by 7 bases and J by 3 bases; unmatched bases: 6. The CDR3 contains 13 residues. The CDR3 spells CASKGAGDYEQYF. The DNA of the CDR3 is TGTGCCAGTAAGGGGGCAGGGGACTACGAGCAGTACTTC.

J is TRBJ1-5 and V is TRBV18; D possibly corresponds to TRBD1 (5 bases). Germline loops: CDR1 KGHSH, CDR2 LQKENI. Trimming shortened V by 2 bases and J by 0 bases, and 11 bases separated the two germline ends. The CDR3 is made up of 16 amino acids. The CDR3 bases are TGTGCCAGCTCACCAAAACCGACAGATAGCAATCAGCCCCAGCATTTT. This encodes CASSPKPTDSNQPQHF.

The rearrangement links TRBV7-8 to TRBJ1-5, with unresolved D. The CDR3 extends over 14 amino acids. The V end lost 1 base, the J end lost 5 bases, and 9 bases lay between the germline ends. Germline CDR1 reads SGHVS; CDR2 reads FQNEAQ. The CDR3 loop is CASSLEVRYQPQHF. The CDR3 DNA reads as TGTGCCAGCAGCTTAGAAGTCAGATATCAGCCCCAGCATTTT.

The J gene is TRBJ2-5, the V gene TRBV2; TRBD1 aligns across 10 bases. The DNA end favors TRBJ2-7, so the J call may be wrong. The CDR3 contains 14 residues. In germline, CDR1 is SNHLY, CDR2 FYNNEI. CDR3 loop: CASRRQGAGYEQYF. In DNA, the CDR3 is TGTGCCAGCAGGCGACAGGGGGCGGGGTACGAGCAGTACTTC.

This sequence joins TRBV4-1 and TRBJ1-1, with 8 bases aligning to TRBD1. V gave up 1 base and J gave up 0 bases; unmatched junction bases: 7. This CDR3 region has 17 residues. The germline CDR1 and CDR2 sequences are MGHRA and YSYEKL. The CDR3 loop reads CASSQAEQGVMNTEAFF. The CDR3 region has the DNA TGCGCCAGCAGCCAAGCTGAACAGGGGGTTATGAACACTGAAGCTTTCTTT.

The chain couples TRBV5-1 to TRBJ2-7; D is undetermined. This CDR3 is built from 13 residues. CDR1 SGHRS and CDR2 YFSETQ come from the germline V gene. V was clipped by 4 bases and J by 5 bases, with 13 bases between them. CDR3: CASSHSQTDEQYF. In nucleotides, the CDR3 is TGCGCCAGCAGCCACAGTCAGACGGACGAGCAGTACTTC.

The V gene is TRBV10-2, the J gene TRBJ1-1; D might be TRBD1 (6 bases). From germline, CDR1 is WSHSY and CDR2 SAAADI. CDR3 length: 12 residues. Trimming removed 5 bases at V and 11 bases at J, with 15 bases between. The CDR3 DNA reads TGCGCCAGCAGTTCGGGGGGCCGGCCGGCTTTCTTT. Protein sequence: CASSSGGRPAFF.

The chain couples TRBV2 to TRBJ2-3, with 9 positions matching TRBD2. Trimming at V came to 7 bases and at J to 6 bases, leaving 8 bases not matched to a gene. Germline V lookup: CDR1 SNHLY, CDR2 FYNNEI. The CDR3 is made up of 14 amino acids. Here the CDR3 reads CASTAGGSFDTQYF. The CDR3 nucleotides are TGTGCCAGCACCGCGGGGGGGTCGTTCGATACGCAGTATTTT.

This clone occurred a few times. V usage is TRBV7-9 and J usage is TRBJ1-5; TRBD1 is a possible D gene (6 bases). Germline V gene data show CDR1 as SEHNR and CDR2 as FQNEAQ (reference sequence). This CDR3 is 15 amino acids long. V lost 4 bases, J lost 1 base, and 11 bases lay in between. Here the CDR3 reads CASSWDGQSNQPQHF. The CDR3 region has the DNA TGTGCCAGCAGCTGGGACGGACAGAGCAATCAGCCCCAGCATTTT.